The sequence of this T cell receptor (beta chain) was determined in a study of blood T cell repertoires in COVID-19. Study background: Sites in the United States, Italy and Spain provided acute and convalescent COVID-19 samples.

Measured with immunoSEQ multiplex PCR; TCRdb has only the in-frame clones, and not every one. The table has around 94,000 clones, 80% to 95% seen once. The CDR3 length is 12 residues. CDR1 and CDR2 from the germline V gene are SGHAT and FQNNGV. The ends were cut back, 9 bases at V and 2 bases at J, with 10 bases in the middle. The sequencing sample was made of peripheral blood. The chain combines TRBV11-2 with TRBJ1-2; D may be TRBD1 (5 bases). This TCR was sampled from a woman aged 45-60 years with COVID-19, enrolled during active disease. The DNA for the CDR3 is TGTGCCAGTCGACAGCGAAACTATGGCTACACCTTC. It specifies CASRQRNYGYTF.